This T cell receptor (beta chain) was retrieved from a study of control samples from healthy donors and cancer patients. The CDR3 loop spans 15 amino acids. Germline loops: CDR1 MGHRA, CDR2 YSYEKL. With 4 bases removed from V and 4 bases from J, the gap between germline ends came to 14 bases. The table came from immunoSEQ multiplex PCR; TCRdb's copy has only in-frame clones and leaves some out. The repertoire holds under 95,000 clones, with just over 90% as singletons. This clonotype was obtained from a woman in her thirties in good health. The sample was blood. The chain uses TRBV4-1 and TRBJ2-4; D unresolved. The CDR3 DNA reads as TGCGCCAGCAGCCCCCTCGGTGGCAGAAAAAACATTCAGTACTTC. Protein product: CASSPLGGRKNIQYF.